Each of the 27 T cell receptor beta chains below was sequenced from the same sample in a study of shared clonotypes between healthy human individuals. Naive CD8 cells comprised CD45RO-negative, CCR7-positively selected cells, excluding terminally differentiated effector memory CD45RA+ cells. The method was immunoSEQ multiplex PCR; TCRdb's version includes in-frame clones alone and lacks a portion of them. The table has approximately 2,000,000 clones, roughly 95% seen once. Sequencing was performed on naive CD8+ T cells from PBMCs. Receptor source: a young man in good health. Some clones in this sample may be carry-over from other donors' samples.

The V and J genes are TRBV7-2 and TRBJ2-7; no clear D. The CDR3 extends over 15 amino acids. Germline CDR1 reads SGHTA; CDR2 reads FQGNSA. The V end lost 3 bases, the J end lost 0 bases, and 12 bases lay between the germline ends. The CDR3 is CASSLLMSGSYEQYF. The CDR3 DNA reads as TGTGCCAGCAGCTTGCTGATGTCAGGCTCCTACGAGCAGTACTTC.

V is TRBV4-3 and J is TRBJ2-7; TRBD1 agrees at 8 bases. Per germline, CDR1 LGHNA and CDR2 YSLEER. This CDR3 contains 14 residues. Trimming took 4 bases from V and 3 from J; bases not matched to a gene: 5. The CDR3 nucleotides read TGCGCCAGCAGCCTTTCCGGACAGGGCTACGAGCAGTACTTC. This encodes CASSLSGQGYEQYF.

J is TRBJ2-2 and V is TRBV4-1; possible D gene TRBD2, 6 bases. Germline V gene lookup returns CDR1 MGHRA and CDR2 YSYEKL. There are 17 residues in the CDR3. V lost 1 base and J lost 3, with 15 bases in between. CDR3 DNA sequence: TGCGCCAGCAGCCAAGGGCCGATAGCGGTTTACACCGGGGAGCTGTTTTTT. Translating it yields CASSQGPIAVYTGELFF.

The chain employs TRBV4-1 and TRBJ1-6; D not resolved. The CDR3 contains 12 residues. The germline CDR1 and CDR2 sequences are MGHRA and YSYEKL. The V end was cut by 2 bases, the J end by 8 bases, with 4 bases between. This chain's CDR3 is CASSQNYSPLHF. CDR3 bases: TGCGCCAGCAGCCAAAACTATTCACCCCTCCACTTT.

The chain employs TRBV21-1 and TRBJ1-6. TRBV21-1 is recorded as a pseudogene. The CDR3 runs 16 residues. The CDR3: CASSLRWSSYNSPLHF. DNA of the CDR3: TGTGCCAGCAGCCTAAGATGGAGTTCCTATAATTCACCCCTCCACTTT.

CDR3 coding DNA: TGTGCCAGTAGTATAGGAAGCCTCCAACCCGGTAACGGAAACACCATATATTTT. It yields the protein CASSIGSLQPGNGNTIYF. This chain joins TRBV19 and TRBJ1-3; D call uncertain. Trimming stripped 1 base from V and 4 bases from J, with 20 bases between. Germline CDR1 is LNHDA and CDR2 is SQIVND (reference sequence). The CDR3 contains 18 residues.

This clone was picked up one time. This chain links TRBV28 with TRBJ1-1, with 7 bases matching TRBD1. The CDR3 has 14 amino acids. The germline gives CDR1 MDHEN, CDR2 SYDVKM. V shed 4 bases, J shed 4 bases, and the junction held 6 bases outside the gene matches. The CDR3 coding sequence is TGTGCCAGCAGTTATGAGGGGGCGAGCACTGAAGCTTTCTTT. Residues: CASSYEGASTEAFF. Variable domain in full (rest from reference TRBV28 and TRBJ1-1): DVKVTQSSRYLVKRTGEKVFLECVQDMDHENMFWYRQDPGLGLRLIYFSYDVKMKEKGDIPEGYSVSREKKERFSLILESASTNQTSMYLCASSYEGASTEAFFGQGTRLTVV.

The V and J genes are TRBV27 and TRBJ1-1, with TRBD1 matching over 8 bases. The CDR3 has 14 residues. Per germline, CDR1 MNHEY and CDR2 SMNVEV (reference sequence). The ends lost 7 bases at V and 3 bases at J; junction bases unmatched: 7. The CDR3 coding sequence is TGTGCCAGCAACCCGACAGGGGCCTACACTGAAGCTTTCTTT. It specifies CASNPTGAYTEAFF.

CDR3 nucleotide sequence: TGTGCCATCAGGGACTGGAGCACTGAAGCTTTCTTT. Amino acid sequence: CAIRDWSTEAFF. The chain couples TRBV10-3 to TRBJ1-1; the D is unclear. This CDR3 has 12 residues. Deletions cut 6 bases from V and 4 bases from J, with 9 bases between. CDR1 is ENHRY, CDR2 SYGVKD, per germline.

The chain recombines TRBV7-2 with TRBJ1-2, with 10 bases identical to TRBD1. Trimming took 4 bases from V and 4 from J; bases not matched to a gene: 6. This CDR3 is built from 15 residues. Germline V gene sequence: CDR1 SGHTA, CDR2 FQGNSA. The CDR3, as DNA: TGTGCCAGCAGCTGGGGACAGGGGCCCAGCTATGGCTACACCTTC. This sequence encodes CASSWGQGPSYGYTF.

The V call is TRBV28, the J call TRBJ2-7; D is possibly TRBD2 (5 bases). This CDR3 comprises 15 residues. The V gene lost 6 bases and the J gene lost 2 bases, with 17 bases spanning the gap. The germline V gene encodes CDR1 MDHEN and CDR2 SYDVKM. The CDR3 loop is CASSSPRGLAYEQYF. CDR3 nucleotide sequence: TGTGCCAGCAGCTCCCCCCGCGGGCTCGCCTACGAGCAGTACTTC.

V is TRBV7-9 and J is TRBJ1-2, with 7 bases identical to TRBD1. V lost 3 bases, J lost 4 bases, and 5 bases stayed unmatched. Germline V CDR1 and CDR2: SEHNR, FQNEAQ (reference sequence). The CDR3 runs 14 residues. For the CDR3, the DNA is TGTGCCAGCAGCTTGCCGACAGGGATCTATGGCTACACCTTC. Translated: CASSLPTGIYGYTF.

The V call is TRBV5-4, the J call TRBJ1-2; 9 bases line up with TRBD1. V dropped 4 bases and J dropped 4; count of bases not matched to a gene: 8. This CDR3 contains 15 residues. Germline V CDR1 and CDR2: SGHNT, YYREEE (reference sequence). CDR3 DNA: TGTGCCAGCAGCGAAGGGACAGGGCCGCCCTATGGCTACACCTTC. The encoded protein is CASSEGTGPPYGYTF.

This sequence joins TRBV14 and TRBJ1-1; D remains ambiguous. Between the trimmed V and J ends, which lost 4 bases and 0 bases, there was a span of 9 bases. This CDR3 contains 14 residues. From germline, CDR1 is SGHDN and CDR2 FVKESK. This chain's CDR3 is CASSPTVMNTEAFF. Written as DNA, the CDR3 is TGTGCCAGCAGCCCGACCGTTATGAACACTGAAGCTTTCTTT.

This rearrangement joins TRBV19 to TRBJ2-7; D unresolved. Germline V lookup: CDR1 LNHDA, CDR2 SQIVND (reference sequence). The CDR3 totals 13 residues. V lost 5 bases to trimming and J lost 4 bases, with 12 bases between them. The CDR3 loop is CASSPNTKYEQYF. CDR3 sequence (DNA): TGTGCCAGTAGTCCGAACACCAAGTACGAGCAGTACTTC.

V and J are TRBV28 and TRBJ1-1; no reliable D call. Trimming stripped 3 bases from V and 3 bases from J, with 8 bases between. The germline CDR1 and CDR2 sequences are MDHEN and SYDVKM. The CDR3 is 13 amino acids. The CDR3 spells CASSLQVDTEAFF. CDR3 DNA sequence: TGTGCCAGCAGTTTGCAGGTTGACACTGAAGCTTTCTTT.

The chain couples TRBV19 to TRBJ2-1, with TRBD2 identical over 14 bases. Germline V gives CDR1 LNHDA, CDR2 SQIVND (reference sequence). The CDR3 is made up of 16 amino acids. V was clipped by 2 bases and J by 8 bases; unmatched bases: 5. The CDR3 sequence is CASSISRGLAGDEQFF. The CDR3, as DNA: TGTGCCAGTAGTATAAGTAGGGGACTAGCGGGAGATGAGCAGTTCTTC.

The gene calls are TRBV4-1 and TRBJ2-7; 9 bases match TRBD2. The CDR3 runs 16 residues. V gave up 1 base and J gave up 6 bases; unmatched junction bases: 10. The V gene's germline CDR1 is MGHRA and CDR2 YSYEKL. The CDR3 bases are TGCGCCAGCAGCCAAGGACCAGCGGGAGGTGTCGGCGAGCAGTACTTC. Translated: CASSQGPAGGVGEQYF.

This chain uses TRBV9 with TRBJ2-7; possible D gene TRBD1, 6 bases. This CDR3 is built from 12 residues. Germline assignment: CDR1 SGDLS and CDR2 YYNGEE. V was trimmed by 3 bases and J by 6 bases, leaving 10 bases between them. CDR3 in amino acids: CASSAGHTEQYF. CDR3 in DNA: TGTGCCAGCAGCGCGGGACACACCGAGCAGTACTTC. The full variable domain, rest sourced from reference TRBV9 and TRBJ2-7, is DSGVTQTPKHLITATGQRVTLRCSPRSGDLSVYWYQQSLDQGLQFLIQYYNGEERAKGNILERFSAQQFPDLHSELNLSSLELGDSALYFCASSAGHTEQYFGPGTRLTVT.

The chain is built from TRBV7-3 and TRBJ2-5, with 7 bases aligning to TRBD2. CDR3 size: 15 residues. Germline V gene sequence: CDR1 SGHTA, CDR2 FQGTGA. The V gene end was trimmed by 5 bases and the J gene end by 5 bases; junction bases not matched to a gene: 11. In DNA, the CDR3 is TGTGCCAGCAGCCCCGGGACTACAACCTCGGAGACCCAGTACTTC. It translates to CASSPGTTTSETQYF.

The rearrangement uses TRBV5-5 and TRBJ2-1; D unresolved. CDR1 SGHKS and CDR2 YYEKEE come from the germline V gene (reference sequence). This CDR3 comprises 15 residues. Trimming stripped 3 bases from V and 1 base from J, with 11 bases between. The CDR3 DNA reads TGTGCCAGCAGCTCAAGCCATCCTTCCTACAATGAGCAGTTCTTC. This codes for CASSSSHPSYNEQFF.

As for this clone: Distinct nucleotide sequences in the sample also encode this CDR3. This sequence joins TRBV30 and TRBJ1-1; tentative D call: TRBD1 (5 bases). Trimming took 2 bases from V and 4 from J, leaving 8 bases between them. This CDR3 has 12 residues. CDR1 GTSNPN and CDR2 SVGIG come from the germline V gene (reference sequence). The CDR3 region has the DNA TGTGCCTGGAGTCCCGGGGGCACTGAAGCTTTCTTT. Residues: CAWSPGGTEAFF. The full variable domain, rest sourced from reference TRBV30 and TRBJ1-1, is SQTIHQWPATLVQPVGSPLSLECTVEGTSNPNLYWYRQAAGRGLQLLFYSVGIGQISSEVPQNLSASRPQDRQFILSSKKLLLSDSGFYLCAWSPGGTEAFFGQGTRLTVV.

The chain recombines TRBV27 with TRBJ2-5; TRBD1 is a possible D gene (5 bases). The CDR3 consists of 15 residues. V was shortened by 3 bases and J by 5 bases, with 16 bases between the two germline ends. Germline loops: CDR1 MNHEY, CDR2 SMNVEV (reference sequence). The CDR3 DNA follows: TGTGCCAGCAGTTTGGGTGCAGGGCAATCGGAGACCCAGTACTTC. Translated: CASSLGAGQSETQYF.

The chain is built from TRBV19 and TRBJ2-1, with TRBD1 matching 9 bases. There are 15 residues in the CDR3. The V gene end was trimmed by 5 bases and the J gene end by 8 bases; junction bases not matched to a gene: 10. Germline V CDR1 and CDR2: LNHDA, SQIVND (reference sequence). CDR3 coding DNA: TGTGCCAGTAGTGTCCCGGGACAGGGTTTCGATGAGCAGTTCTTC. Translating it yields CASSVPGQGFDEQFF.

On this clone itself: At one end, the junction sequence differs from germline, possibly due to a read error. V and J are TRBV6-6 and TRBJ2-7; TRBD2 aligns across 7 bases. The CDR3 has 12 residues. Germline V lookup: CDR1 MNHNY, CDR2 SVGAGI (reference sequence). The CDR3 here is CASSYPRTRVSF. The DNA of the CDR3 is TGTGCCAGCAGTTACCCTCGGACTAGAGTCAGCTTC.

The chain combines TRBV27 with TRBJ2-7; possibly TRBD1 or TRBD2 for D (6 bases each). Trimming pared 6 bases from V and 0 bases from J, leaving 18 bases between. The CDR3 is made up of 16 amino acids. The V gene's germline CDR1 is MNHEY and CDR2 SMNVEV (reference sequence). The CDR3 loop reads CASSSRGSGASYEQYF. The CDR3 bases are TGTGCCAGCAGCTCCCGAGGTTCGGGGGCCTCCTACGAGCAGTACTTC.

The chain links TRBV19 to TRBJ2-6, with D possibly called TRBD1 or TRBD2 (5 bases each). Germline V CDR1 and CDR2: LNHDA, SQIVND (reference sequence). Trimming removed 6 bases from V and 2 bases from J, with 11 bases in between. The CDR3 length is 15 residues. DNA of the CDR3: TGTGCCAGTAGACGGGACCCCCCTGGGGCCAACGTCCTGACTTTC. Protein: CASRRDPPGANVLTF.